This T cell receptor (beta chain) stems from a study of blood T cell repertoires in COVID-19. Overall study context: Some COVID-19 samples were acute and others convalescent; all came from the United States, Italy and Spain. PBMCs, B-cell-depleted T cells, or T cells were the source of the cDNA or gDNA that made up the material.

As originally analysed: Reference gene primer amplification gave estimated nucleated cell counts. This table comes from immunoSEQ multiplex PCR, and its TCRdb copy is limited to in-frame clones, with some not included. V and J calls and clone size are given by that table; D and trimming were obtained from the DNA. The sample shows 81,000 or so clones, 86% of them seen only once. CDR1 is SGHVS and CDR2 is FQNEAQ in the germline V gene. This CDR3 is 16 amino acids long. V gave up 2 bases and J gave up 1 base; unmatched junction bases: 3. J is TRBJ2-1 and V is TRBV7-8; 9 nucleotides line up with TRBD2. The sequence derives from a man in his fifties or sixties with active COVID-19. The specimen was peripheral blood. The CDR3 spells CASSLSLAGSYNEQFF. CDR3 DNA sequence: TGTGCCAGCAGCTTAAGCCTAGCGGGATCCTACAATGAGCAGTTCTTC. The whole variable domain, remainder taken from reference TRBV7-8 and TRBJ2-1, is GAGVSQSPRYKVAKRGQDVALRCDPISGHVSLFWYQQALGQGPEFLTYFQNEAQLDKSGLPSDRFFAERPEGSVSTLKIQRTQQEDSAVYLCASSLSLAGSYNEQFFGPGTRLTVL.